Here is one T cell receptor (beta chain) with its context. Its antigen remains unknown. This record comes from a study of CD8 T cells in cerebrospinal fluid in Alzheimer's disease. Study results and limitations: Compared with controls, mild cognitive impairment or Alzheimer's disease patients showed higher maximum CSF clone percentages. Expanded clones of at least 3% were commoner in Alzheimer's patients than healthy subjects.

This CDR3 is built from 12 residues. The germline CDR1 and CDR2 sequences are MNHNS and SASEGT. TCRdb reprocessed the 10x single-cell sequencing reads and keeps a single row for each CDR3 protein, giving no DNA. Recorded for this sample: some 1,500 distinct CDR3 sequences. This clonotype was obtained from a human donor with mild cognitive impairment. Sequenced: cerebrospinal fluid. The chain uses TRBV6-1 and TRBJ1-5. The CDR3 is CASERLNQPQHF.